The following is a TCR beta chain sequence with its context. Its binding antigen is unknown. No much larger clone exists at a distance of one base, and base qualities are not known. The sample originates from a study of cytomegalovirus exposure and HLA in healthy donors (dated by TCRdb to 2015 to 2018). About the full investigation: According to a later analysis, one platform produced both the roughly 120 validation repertoires and the 730 or so repertoires of the first cohort. High-throughput TCR immunosequencing, statistical association of individual TCRs with disease status, and machine learning were combined to predict cytomegalovirus infection status. The study was designed to test whether signatures of past pathogen exposure could be identified by cataloging public T cell receptors. A separate validation cohort of about 110 different subjects was used in addition to the roughly 700-subject first cohort.

Beyond this particular receptor, the publication reports: In vitro tests confirmed that a few of the cytomegalovirus-associated TCR beta chains recognize cytomegalovirus antigens. It was suggested by the authors that the approach could potentially be generalized to other disease states and immunological phenotypes. In a later analysis, TCRs clustered in the first cohort were found to also tend to co-occur in the 120 or so validation repertoires, with around 94% of cluster scores above 0. The study listed 164 TCR beta chains as associated with cytomegalovirus. Most TCR sequences were observed very rarely across donors, whereas some public TCRs were present in many individuals. The classifier was reported to diagnose cytomegalovirus status with high specificity and sensitivity in both the original and validation cohorts. All 110 or so repertoires were used to score co-occurrence in the validation cohort in a later analysis, because that analysis had no HLA typing for the cohort.

The junction shows trimming of 4 bases on V and 5 bases on J, plus 17 bases between the germline ends. The germline V gene gives CDR1 as LGHNA and CDR2 as YSLEER. The CDR3 runs 15 residues from the cysteine to the phenylalanine. Only the CDR3 DNA stays, 45 bases, in frame from base 1. The donors belonged to the validation cohort of about 130 subjects, which was separate from the roughly 700-subject first cohort. Preparation of the library involved the immunoSEQ multiplex PCR assay. The authors' pipeline ran thus. A statistical classification framework was built to diagnose cytomegalovirus status from the catalog of TCR beta chain sequences. What TCRdb holds here is the immuneACCESS table cut down to in-frame rearrangements. Part of the clones is not present; checked against another copy, under half of the missing clones reflect an unresolved V gene, and the others are unexplained. That table gives V, J and clone size, and the DNA gave D and trimming. This sample has under 75,000 clones in its table, and 95% of those were observed once. The ten most abundant clones make up around 7% of the sample.

The specimen sequenced was PBMCs. The clonotype was recovered from a young woman in good health and CMV-seropositive. The rearranged segments are TRBV4-3 and TRBJ1-1; TRBD1 is perhaps the D gene, given 6 matching bases. The base sequence is TGCGCCAGCAGCCGACAAACAGGGTTTGGAACTGAAGCTTTCTTT. It translates as CASSRQTGFGTEAFF.